The T cell receptor (beta chain) under discussion was sequenced for a study of cytomegalovirus exposure and HLA in healthy donors. In its sample, this clone was seen once. Antigen specificity is unknown. The PCR used 60 Vbeta and 13 Jbeta primers. Authors' processing steps: Among the unique TCR beta chains that a later analysis counted, about 84 million in all, roughly 11 million were shared. Produced via immunoSEQ multiplex PCR; TCRdb's table is partial and in-frame only. V and J calls plus clone size are reproduced from that table; the DNA served to infer D and trimming. Among around 120,000 clones, around 80% were seen once, and the ten largest hold about 2%. Germline trimming cut 1 base from V and 2 bases from J; bases unmatched to any gene: 3. CDR1 is SGHVS, CDR2 FQNEAQ, per germline. The CDR3 runs 16 residues. Whole-study results and caveats: Investigators reported more than 150 TCR beta chains as tied to cytomegalovirus. TCR beta V- and J-gene trimming was later associated with a missense DCLRE1C variant. Upon later analysis, HLA-associated TCR beta chains proved more clonally expanded than other, equally common chains.

This chain joins TRBV7-8 and TRBJ2-1; TRBD2 matches 9 bases. Sample: PBMCs. This TCR derives from a man aged 18 to 29 in good health and CMV-seronegative. The CDR3 spells CASSLEVAGAYNEQFF. CDR3 DNA: TGTGCCAGCAGCTTAGAGGTAGCGGGAGCCTACAATGAGCAGTTCTTC.